This TCR beta chain was retrieved from a study of blood T cell repertoires in COVID-19 (dated by TCRdb to the early 2020s). In terms of the full investigation: Samples covering the acute and convalescent phases of COVID-19 were provided by collaborators in the United States, Italy and Spain. The prospective study material was composed of cDNA or gDNA derived from T cells, B-cell-depleted T cells, or PBMCs. Deeply sampled blood TCRbeta repertoires from subjects exposed to, actively infected with, or recovered from COVID-19 were included in the dataset. The repertoires were made available in a free public database intended to serve as a resource for research on the immune response to SARS-CoV-2. Samples came from the ongoing ImmuneRACE study (first 160 participants) plus 1,254 subjects from 6 global collaborators. A de-identified subject ID, COVID-19 status, age in years and sex were almost always included in the sample metadata. Where available, HLA class I and class II types were taken from metadata supplied by the sample provider and were not determined by assay-based typing.

Compared with germline, V lacks 2 bases and J lacks 7 bases; bases without a gene match: 16. Measured from the cysteine to the phenylalanine, the CDR3 is 17 residues long. The retained sequence is limited to the CDR3, 51 bases, with the frame set at the first base. The CDR1 and CDR2 encoded by the germline V gene are MNHEY and SVGEGT. Overall study results and their limits: Clinical and demographic metadata were provided uncurated, with the amount varying by source and participant.

The immunoSEQ Assay, a bias-controlled multiplex PCR, was used to amplify TCRbeta CDR3 regions from genomic DNA. In the original analysis: The number of nucleated cells in each sample was estimated by amplification of reference gene primers within the assay. Sequence reads were collapsed and filtered to measure the absolute abundance of every unique TCRbeta CDR3 rearrangement. For each sample, productive Simpson clonality was calculated as the square root of Simpson's diversity index over productive rearrangements. Imported from immuneACCESS, the table was reduced by TCRdb to in-frame sequences with V and J called. These copies leave out some clones; in studies compared against another copy, an unresolved V gene accounts for under half, and the cause of the remainder is not known. Clonal size and the V and J genes are those of that table, whereas D and trimming came from the DNA. The sample includes about 150,000 clones, with about 87% observed a single time. Roughly two fifths of the sample rests with the top ten.

Concerning this clone: Its recognized antigen is unknown. No per-base quality is available; no much larger clone lies one base away.

A second Seattle source provided samples from volunteer blood donors who had recovered from COVID-19. The collaborating institutions used their own protocols to collect whole blood in K2EDTA tubes. For TCRbeta analysis, collaborators shipped samples as frozen whole blood, isolated PBMCs, or DNA extracted from either of those sample types. What was sequenced was peripheral blood. The clonotype originates from a man aged 50-59 years who had recovered from COVID-19. The chain links TRBV6-2 or TRBV6-3 with TRBJ2-7; 8 middle bases align to TRBD1. CDR3 reads: CASSYKAPGQDIGEQYF. The nucleotide sequence is TGTGCCAGCAGTTACAAGGCCCCGGGACAGGACATAGGGGAGCAGTACTTC.